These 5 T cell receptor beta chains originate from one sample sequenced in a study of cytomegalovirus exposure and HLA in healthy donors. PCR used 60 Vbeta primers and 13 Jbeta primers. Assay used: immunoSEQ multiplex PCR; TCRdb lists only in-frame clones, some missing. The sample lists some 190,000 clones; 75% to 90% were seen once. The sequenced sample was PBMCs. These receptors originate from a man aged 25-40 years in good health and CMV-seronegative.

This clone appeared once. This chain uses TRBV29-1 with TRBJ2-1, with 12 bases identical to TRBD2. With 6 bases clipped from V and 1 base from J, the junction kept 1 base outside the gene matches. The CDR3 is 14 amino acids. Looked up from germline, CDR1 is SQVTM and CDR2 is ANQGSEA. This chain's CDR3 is CSVLAGGSYNEQFF. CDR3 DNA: TGCAGCGTGCTAGCGGGAGGGTCCTACAATGAGCAGTTCTTC.

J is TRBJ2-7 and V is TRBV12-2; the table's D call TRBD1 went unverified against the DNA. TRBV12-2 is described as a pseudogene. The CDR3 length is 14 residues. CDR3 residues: CASRFLDRAYEQYF. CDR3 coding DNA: TGTGCAAGTCGCTTCCTTGACAGGGCCTACGAGCAGTACTTC.

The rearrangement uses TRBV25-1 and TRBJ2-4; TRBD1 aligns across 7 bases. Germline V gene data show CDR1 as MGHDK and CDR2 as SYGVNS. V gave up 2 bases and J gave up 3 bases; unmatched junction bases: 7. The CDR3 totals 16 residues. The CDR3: CASSEKGAQGKNIQYF. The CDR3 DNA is TGTGCCAGCAGTGAAAAGGGGGCGCAAGGCAAAAACATTCAGTACTTC.

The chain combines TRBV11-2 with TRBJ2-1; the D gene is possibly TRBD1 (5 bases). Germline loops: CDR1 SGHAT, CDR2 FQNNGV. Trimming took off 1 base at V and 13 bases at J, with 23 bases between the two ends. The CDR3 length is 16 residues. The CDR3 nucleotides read TGTGCCAGCAGCTTAGGGGCATTAGGATCGGCAGGGTCCCAGTTCTTC. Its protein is CASSLGALGSAGSQFF.

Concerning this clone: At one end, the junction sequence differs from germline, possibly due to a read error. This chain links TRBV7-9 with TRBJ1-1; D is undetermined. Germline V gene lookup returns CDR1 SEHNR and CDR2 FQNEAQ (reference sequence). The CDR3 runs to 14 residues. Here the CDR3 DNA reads TGTTCCAGCAGCTTATCAGGAGGGAACACTGAAGCTTTCTTT. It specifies CSSSLSGGNTEAFF.